This is a list of T cell receptor beta chains from one sample in a study of T cell responses to AZD1222 COVID-19 vaccine. The assay was immunoSEQ multiplex PCR, and TCRdb's table has in-frame clones only and misses some. The sample gives 150,000 to 200,000 clones, roughly nine tenths of which show up once; under 1.5% is in the top ten. The starting material was peripheral blood, obtained 28 days after the second AZD1222 dose. These receptors were obtained from an adult who received the AZD1222 COVID-19 vaccine. Each CDR3 is given with its conserved first and last residue. D genes are given only for firm matches. Clone size is shown for a subset of rows, as once, few, many or a class of expanded clone.

>TRBV27|TRBJ2-7|NA|NA
CASSISGSSYEQYF
TGTGCCAGCAGTATTAGCGGTTCCTCCTACGAGCAGTACTTC
>TRBV19|TRBJ2-3|NA|NA
CASSSRSEGSGTDTQYF
TGTGCCAGTAGTTCCCGCTCGGAGGGTAGTGGCACAGATACGCAGTATTTT
>TRBV29-1|TRBJ1-1|NA|NA
CSVGWHPNTEAFF
TGCAGCGTTGGATGGCACCCGAACACTGAAGCTTTCTTT
>TRBV29-1|TRBJ1-1|NA|NA
CSGLRLQGSTEAFF
TGCAGCGGCTTACGTCTACAGGGATCCACTGAAGCTTTCTTT
>TRBV4-3|TRBJ1-4|NA|few
CASSQGAGSSEKLFF
TGCGCCAGCAGCCAAGGCGCCGGGTCGAGTGAAAAACTGTTTTTT
>TRBV7-3|TRBJ2-1|TRBD2|NA
CASSRTSGRNEQFF
TGTGCCAGCAGCCGGACTAGCGGGAGAAATGAGCAGTTCTTC
>TRBV29-1|TRBJ2-5|TRBD1|once
CSVHRQGETQYF
TGCAGCGTTCATAGACAGGGGGAGACCCAGTACTTC
>TRBV7-6|TRBJ2-7|NA|NA
CASSLEAEGGVSYEQYF
TGTGCCAGCAGCTTAGAGGCTGAGGGGGGGGTATCCTACGAGCAGTACTTC
>TRBV7-8|TRBJ2-5|NA|NA
CASSLGQGQETQYF
TGTGCCAGCAGCTTAGGTCAGGGCCAAGAGACCCAGTACTTC
>TRBV13|TRBJ2-7|NA|many
CASSTTGDSSEQYF
TGTGCCAGCAGCACGACTGGGGACTCCTCCGAGCAGTACTTC
>TRBV2|TRBJ1-5|NA|NA
CASREGGARDQPQHF
TGTGCCAGCAGAGAAGGAGGGGCTCGGGATCAGCCCCAGCATTTT
>TRBV19|TRBJ2-5|NA|NA
CASSIGWNGETQYF
TGTGCCAGTAGTATAGGGTGGAATGGAGAGACCCAGTACTTC
>TRBV7-2|TRBJ1-1|NA|NA
CASSGTRDTEAFF
TGTGCCAGCAGCGGGACACGAGACACTGAAGCTTTCTTT
>TRBV30|TRBJ1-5|TRBD1|NA
CAWSEGQPHQPQHF
TGTGCCTGGAGTGAGGGACAGCCACATCAGCCCCAGCATTTT
>TRBV11-2|TRBJ2-1|NA|NA
CASSLSRFEQFF
TGTGCCAGCAGCCTATCGCGCTTTGAGCAGTTCTTC
>TRBV5-1|TRBJ1-1|TRBD1|once
CASSLEGAGTEAFF
TGCGCCAGCAGCTTGGAGGGGGCGGGAACTGAAGCTTTCTTT
>TRBV29-1|TRBJ1-1|NA|NA
CSSRDPGSNTEAFF
TGCAGCTCAAGAGACCCGGGATCGAACACTGAAGCTTTCTTT
>TRBV18|TRBJ2-2|TRBD2|NA
CASSPPASGRASGELFF
TGTGCCAGCTCACCACCGGCTAGCGGGAGGGCCTCCGGGGAGCTGTTTTTT
>TRBV5-5|TRBJ2-6|NA|NA
CASSLAGTGANVLTF
TGTGCCAGCAGCTTGGCTGGGACTGGGGCCAACGTCCTGACTTTC
>TRBV5-4|TRBJ1-1|NA|NA
CASSPDVSTEAFF
TGTGCCAGCAGCCCCGATGTCAGCACTGAAGCTTTCTTT
>TRBV7-6|TRBJ1-4|TRBD1|once
CASSPILGGQQATNEKLFF
TGTGCCAGCAGCCCGATCTTGGGGGGACAGCAGGCAACTAATGAAAAACTGTTTTTT
>TRBV19|TRBJ2-5|TRBD1|NA
CASSVTGAGGETQYF
TGTGCCAGTAGTGTCACAGGGGCGGGCGGGGAGACCCAGTACTTC
>TRBV2|TRBJ1-1|NA|NA
CASSGVLRNTEAFF
TGTGCCAGCAGTGGGGTCCTTAGGAACACTGAAGCTTTCTTT
>TRBV5-4|TRBJ2-7|NA|NA
CASSENPPLLASYEQYF
TGTGCCAGCAGCGAAAATCCGCCCCTCCTAGCTAGCTACGAGCAGTACTTC
>TRBV4-3|TRBJ2-2|TRBD2|NA
CASSQGTSRATGELFF
TGCGCCAGCAGCCAAGGGACTAGCAGAGCCACCGGGGAGCTGTTTTTT
>TRBV6-5|TRBJ1-3|TRBD1|NA
CASRPRGTGNTIYF
TGTGCCAGCAGACCCAGGGGGACTGGAAACACCATATATTTT
>TRBV4-2|TRBJ2-6|NA|NA
CASSQEGQGGFGANVLTF
TGTGCCAGCAGCCAAGAGGGCCAAGGGGGGTTTGGGGCCAACGTCCTGACTTTC
>TRBV12-3/TRBV12-4|TRBJ2-5|NA|NA
CASRDQETQYF
TGTGCCAGCAGGGATCAAGAGACCCAGTACTTC
>TRBV28|TRBJ1-5|TRBD1|NA
CASSFWSTGTYQPQHF
TGTGCCAGCAGTTTTTGGTCGACAGGGACGTATCAGCCCCAGCATTTT
>TRBV24-1|TRBJ2-1|TRBD2|NA
CATSDTLISGRGKGPEQFF
TGTGCCACCAGTGACACCCTAATTAGCGGGAGGGGTAAGGGGCCTGAGCAGTTCTTC
>TRBV5-1|TRBJ2-3|TRBD2|NA
CASSLGLATDTQYF
TGCGCCAGCAGCTTGGGACTAGCGACAGATACGCAGTATTTT
>TRBV2|TRBJ2-1|NA|NA
CASSDRQVGDNEQFF
TGTGCCAGCAGTGATCGGCAGGTTGGTGACAATGAGCAGTTCTTC
>TRBV28|TRBJ1-1|NA|NA
CASSEPSRGNTEAFF
TGTGCCAGCAGTGAACCATCCAGGGGAAACACTGAAGCTTTCTTT
>TRBV4-2|TRBJ1-6|NA|NA
CASSQEAGTYNSPLHF
TGTGCCAGCAGCCAAGAGGCAGGGACCTATAATTCACCCCTCCACTTT
>TRBV15|TRBJ2-3|NA|NA
CATSRDPGASTDTQYF
TGTGCCACCAGCAGAGATCCCGGGGCGAGCACAGATACGCAGTATTTT
>TRBV5-6|TRBJ1-3|NA|NA
CASSRPSARSGNTIYF
TGTGCCAGCAGCCGACCCTCGGCGCGATCTGGAAACACCATATATTTT